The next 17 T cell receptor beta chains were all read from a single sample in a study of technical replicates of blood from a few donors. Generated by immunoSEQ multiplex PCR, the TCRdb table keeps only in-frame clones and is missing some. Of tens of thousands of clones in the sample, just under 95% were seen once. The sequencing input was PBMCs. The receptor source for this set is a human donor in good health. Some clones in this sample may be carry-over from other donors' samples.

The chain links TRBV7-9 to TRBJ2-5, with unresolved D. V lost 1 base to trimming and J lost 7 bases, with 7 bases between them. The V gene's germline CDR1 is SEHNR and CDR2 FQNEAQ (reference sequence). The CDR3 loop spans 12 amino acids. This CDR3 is CASSLVGGTQYF. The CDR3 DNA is TGTGCCAGCAGCTTAGTCGGCGGGACCCAGTACTTC.

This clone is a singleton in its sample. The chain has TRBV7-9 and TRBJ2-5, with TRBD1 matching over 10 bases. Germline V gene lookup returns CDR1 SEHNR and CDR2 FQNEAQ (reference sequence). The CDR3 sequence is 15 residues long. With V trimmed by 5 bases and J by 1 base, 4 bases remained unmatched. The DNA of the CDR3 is TGTGCCAGCAGCCGATGGACAGGGGGCCAAGAGACCCAGTACTTC. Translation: CASSRWTGGQETQYF.

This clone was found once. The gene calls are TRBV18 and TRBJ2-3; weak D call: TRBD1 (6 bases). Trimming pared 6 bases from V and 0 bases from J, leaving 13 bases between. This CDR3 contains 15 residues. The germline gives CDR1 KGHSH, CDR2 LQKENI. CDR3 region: CASSSQGRSTDTQYF. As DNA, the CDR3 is TGTGCCAGCTCGTCCCAGGGGCGTAGCACAGATACGCAGTATTTT. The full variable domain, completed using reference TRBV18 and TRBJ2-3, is NAGVMQNPRHLVRRRGQEARLRCSPMKGHSHVYWYRQLPEEGLKFMVYLQKENIIDESGMPKERFSAEFPKEGPSILRIQQVVRGDSAAYFCASSSQGRSTDTQYFGPGTRLTVL.

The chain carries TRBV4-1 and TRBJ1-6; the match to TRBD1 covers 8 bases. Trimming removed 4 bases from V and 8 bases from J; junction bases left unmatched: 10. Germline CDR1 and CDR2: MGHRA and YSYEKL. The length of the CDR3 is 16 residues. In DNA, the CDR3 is TGCGCCAGCAGCCCCACCCCACAGGGGGGGTATTCACCCCTCCACTTT. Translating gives CASSPTPQGGYSPLHF.

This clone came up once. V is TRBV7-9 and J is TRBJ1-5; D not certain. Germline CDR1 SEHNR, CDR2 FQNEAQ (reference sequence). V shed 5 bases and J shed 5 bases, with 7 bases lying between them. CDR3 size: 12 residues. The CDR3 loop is CASSTGDQPQHF. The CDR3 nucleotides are TGTGCCAGCAGCACGGGTGATCAGCCCCAGCATTTT.

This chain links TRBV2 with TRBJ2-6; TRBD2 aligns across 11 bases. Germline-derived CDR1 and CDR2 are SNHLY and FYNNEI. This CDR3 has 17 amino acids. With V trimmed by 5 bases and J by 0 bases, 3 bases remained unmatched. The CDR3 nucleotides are TGTGCCAGCAGTTGGGGACTAGCGGACTCTGGGGCCAACGTCCTGACTTTC. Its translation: CASSWGLADSGANVLTF.

CDR3: CASSDSTWTF. CDR3 coding DNA: TGTGCCAGCAGCGATTCTACGTGGACCTTC. The chain couples TRBV4-2 to TRBJ1-2; D uncertain. V shed 5 bases and J shed 14 bases, with 12 bases lying between them. The germline V gene encodes CDR1 LGHNA and CDR2 YNFKEQ. This CDR3 has 10 residues.

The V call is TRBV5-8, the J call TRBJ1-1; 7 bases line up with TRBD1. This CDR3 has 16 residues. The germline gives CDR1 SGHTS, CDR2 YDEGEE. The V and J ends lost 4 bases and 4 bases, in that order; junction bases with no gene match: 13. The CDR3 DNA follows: TGTGCCAGCAGCACAGCTAGGGGACAGCAAAGCACTGAAGCTTTCTTT. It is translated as CASSTARGQQSTEAFF.

The CDR3 reads CASSAEGGLYNEQFF. The CDR3 DNA reads TGTGCCAGCAGCGCAGAGGGGGGGCTCTACAATGAGCAGTTCTTC. The chain carries TRBV11-2 and TRBJ2-1, with a possible D match to TRBD2 (7 bases). This CDR3 spans 15 amino acids. Germline V gene lookup returns CDR1 SGHAT and CDR2 FQNNGV. Trimming removed 5 bases from V and 3 bases from J, with 14 bases in between.

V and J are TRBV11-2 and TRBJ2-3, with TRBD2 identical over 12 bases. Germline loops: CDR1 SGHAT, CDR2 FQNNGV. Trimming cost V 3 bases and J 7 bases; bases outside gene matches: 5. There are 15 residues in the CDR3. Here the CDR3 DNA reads TGTGCCAGCAGCTTGCTAGCGGGGGGGCCGAATACGCAGTATTTT. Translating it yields CASSLLAGGPNTQYF.

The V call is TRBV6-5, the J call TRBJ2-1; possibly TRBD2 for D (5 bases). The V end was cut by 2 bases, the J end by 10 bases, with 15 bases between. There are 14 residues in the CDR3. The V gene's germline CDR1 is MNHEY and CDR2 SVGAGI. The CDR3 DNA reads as TGTGCCAGCAGTTACGAGCCGGGATTGGGGGAGCAGTTCTTC. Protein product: CASSYEPGLGEQFF.

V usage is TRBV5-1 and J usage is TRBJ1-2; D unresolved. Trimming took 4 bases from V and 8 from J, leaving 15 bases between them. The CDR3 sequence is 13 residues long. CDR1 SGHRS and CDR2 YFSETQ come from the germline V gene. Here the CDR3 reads CASSPGSVWGYTF. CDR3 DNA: TGCGCCAGCAGCCCCGGGTCCGTGTGGGGCTACACCTTC.

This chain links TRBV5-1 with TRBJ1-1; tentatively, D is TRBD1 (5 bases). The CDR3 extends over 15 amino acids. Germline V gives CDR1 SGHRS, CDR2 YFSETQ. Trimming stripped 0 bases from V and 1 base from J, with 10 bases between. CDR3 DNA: TGCGCCAGCAGCTTGGTACCCACAGGGAACACTGAAGCTTTCTTT. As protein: CASSLVPTGNTEAFF.

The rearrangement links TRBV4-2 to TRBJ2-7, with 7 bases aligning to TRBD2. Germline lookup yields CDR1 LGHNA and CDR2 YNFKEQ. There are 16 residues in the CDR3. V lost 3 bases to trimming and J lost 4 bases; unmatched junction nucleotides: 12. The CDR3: CASSQGTSAEGYEQYF. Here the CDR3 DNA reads TGTGCCAGCAGCCAGGGTACTAGCGCCGAGGGGTACGAGCAGTACTTC.

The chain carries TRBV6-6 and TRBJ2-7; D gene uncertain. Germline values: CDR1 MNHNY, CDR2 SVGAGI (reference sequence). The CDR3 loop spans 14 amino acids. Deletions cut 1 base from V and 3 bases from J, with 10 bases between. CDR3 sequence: CASSYLRLYYEQYF. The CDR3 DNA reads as TGTGCCAGCAGTTACTTAAGACTGTACTACGAGCAGTACTTC.

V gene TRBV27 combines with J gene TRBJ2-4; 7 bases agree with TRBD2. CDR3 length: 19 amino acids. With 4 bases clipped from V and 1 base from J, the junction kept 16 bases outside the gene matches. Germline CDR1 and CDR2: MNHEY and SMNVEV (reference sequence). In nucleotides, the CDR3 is TGTGCCAGCAGTTCGGCTGACTCTAGCGGCATGGGGGCCAAAAACATTCAGTACTTC. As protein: CASSSADSSGMGAKNIQYF.

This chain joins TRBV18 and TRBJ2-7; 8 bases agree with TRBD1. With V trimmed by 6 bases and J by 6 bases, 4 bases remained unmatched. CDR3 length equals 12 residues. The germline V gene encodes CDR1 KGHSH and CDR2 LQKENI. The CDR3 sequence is CASSQDRVEQYF. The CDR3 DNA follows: TGTGCCAGCTCTCAGGACAGGGTCGAGCAGTACTTC.